Given below is one T cell receptor (beta chain) in context. The antigen it recognizes is unknown. It has no much larger one-base neighbor in the sample; base qualities were not kept. Trimming costs V 0 bases and J 4 bases, and their ends lie 15 bases apart. Via the germline V gene, CDR1 is LGHNA and CDR2 YSLEER. Its CDR3 holds 16 amino acids, cysteine through phenylalanine. The CDR3 DNA has 48 bases and is translated from base 1. The library was obtained by the immunoSEQ multiplex PCR assay. TCRdb took over this immuneACCESS table, retaining in-frame rearrangements with V and J assigned. Such tables are incomplete; in checked studies, under half of the missing clones stem from an unresolved V gene, and the remainder is unexplained. For this sample there are about 160,000 clones; around 93% appear just once. Of the sample, 4.1% falls within the top ten clones. This entry is derived from a study of control samples from healthy donors and cancer patients (dated by TCRdb to 2020 to 2022).

The sequence derives from an older woman in good health. The V and J segments used are TRBV4-3 and TRBJ2-5; TRBD1 is possibly the D segment (6 matching bases). Sequencing input: blood. The DNA sequence is TGCGCCAGCAGCCAAGATAGGGGGACGGATGGAGAGACCCAGTACTTC. It translates to CASSQDRGTDGETQYF.